This T cell receptor beta chain was identified during a study of blood T cell repertoires in COVID-19. As for the study in general: Researchers got acute and convalescent COVID-19 samples from the United States, Italy and Spain. PBMCs, B-cell-depleted T cells, or T cells were the source of the cDNA or gDNA that made up the material.

The V end lost 0 bases, the J end lost 3 bases, and 9 bases lay between the germline ends. The length of the CDR3 is 15 residues. Germline V gives CDR1 MGHRA, CDR2 YSYEKL. How the authors handled the data: For nucleated cells, counts were estimated from reference gene primer amplification. TCRdb's copy holds only in-frame clones and misses some; the assay was immunoSEQ multiplex PCR. V, J and clone size reflect that table, while D and trimming were determined from the DNA. The sample has approximately 66,000 clones, just over 85% seen once. The source material was peripheral blood. This TCR was recovered from a man in his fifties or sixties with active COVID-19. The V gene is TRBV4-1, the J gene TRBJ1-5, with unresolved D. The CDR3 coding sequence is TGCGCCAGCAGCCAAGATGGGAGGGTCAATCAGCCCCAGCATTTT. This encodes CASSQDGRVNQPQHF.